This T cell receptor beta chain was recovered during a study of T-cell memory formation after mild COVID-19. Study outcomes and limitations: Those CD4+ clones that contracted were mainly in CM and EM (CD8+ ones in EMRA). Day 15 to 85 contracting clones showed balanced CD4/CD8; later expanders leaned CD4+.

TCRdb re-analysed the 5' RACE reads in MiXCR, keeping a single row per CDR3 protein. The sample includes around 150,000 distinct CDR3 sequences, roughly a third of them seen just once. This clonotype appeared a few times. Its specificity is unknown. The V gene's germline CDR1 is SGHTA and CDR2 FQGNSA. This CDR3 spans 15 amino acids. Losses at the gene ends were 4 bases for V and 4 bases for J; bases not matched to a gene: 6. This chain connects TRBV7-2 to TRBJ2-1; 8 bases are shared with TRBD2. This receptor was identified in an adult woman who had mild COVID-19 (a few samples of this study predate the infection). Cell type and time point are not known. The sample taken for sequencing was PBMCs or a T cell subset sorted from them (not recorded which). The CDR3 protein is CASSSGLVSYNEQFF. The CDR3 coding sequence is TGTGCCAGCAGCTCGGGACTAGTTAGTTACAATGAGCAGTTCTTC.